This TCR beta chain originates from a study of identical twins. This clonotype showed up just a few times. CDR1 and CDR2 (germline): WSHSY, SAAADI. V was pared by 6 bases and J by 2 bases, with 15 bases between. The CDR3 has 15 amino acids. TCRdb re-called the 5' RACE reads through MiXCR, storing one row per CDR3 protein. The data show about 210,000 distinct CDR3 sequences, with around 10% seen just once and about 5% held by the top ten. The sequence derives from a woman aged 18-29 years in good health. The rearrangement joins TRBV10-2 to TRBJ2-3; D remains unclear. The source material was memory (CD45RO+) T cells sorted from blood. The CDR3 DNA sequence: TGCGCCAGCAGCCCCAACTCCCTCCCCACAGATACGCAGTATTTT. Its protein is CASSPNSLPTDTQYF.